This TCR beta chain was recovered during a study of regulatory and conventional T cells in RAG deficiency. Turning to this clone: Antigen unknown.

Study-wide results and limits: Control T-cell subsets had markedly higher Shannon entropy and lower Simpson indices than RAG-deficient patients.

V was cut by 2 bases and J by 1 base, with 10 bases left in between. The CDR3 is 15 residues long. Germline V gene lookup returns CDR1 SGHTA and CDR2 FQGTGA. The sorted conventional CD4+ T cells were CD25-low and CD127-high, with genomic DNA sequenced. Sequencing was performed with immunoSEQ multiplex PCR; in TCRdb, only in-frame clones are kept and a portion is missing. The sample lists more than 40,000 clones, about 87% occurring once. The data were also submitted as part of a second study, on regulatory T cells. In that study: The primer mix had 52 TRBV and 13 TRBJ primers.

The chain combines TRBV7-3 with TRBJ2-3; no firm D call. The TCR sequence derives from a human donor in good health. Sequencing was carried out using CD4+ effector T cells sorted from blood. The CDR3: CASSLSRLRTDTQYF. The CDR3 DNA is TGTGCCAGCAGCTTATCAAGACTCCGCACAGATACGCAGTATTTT.